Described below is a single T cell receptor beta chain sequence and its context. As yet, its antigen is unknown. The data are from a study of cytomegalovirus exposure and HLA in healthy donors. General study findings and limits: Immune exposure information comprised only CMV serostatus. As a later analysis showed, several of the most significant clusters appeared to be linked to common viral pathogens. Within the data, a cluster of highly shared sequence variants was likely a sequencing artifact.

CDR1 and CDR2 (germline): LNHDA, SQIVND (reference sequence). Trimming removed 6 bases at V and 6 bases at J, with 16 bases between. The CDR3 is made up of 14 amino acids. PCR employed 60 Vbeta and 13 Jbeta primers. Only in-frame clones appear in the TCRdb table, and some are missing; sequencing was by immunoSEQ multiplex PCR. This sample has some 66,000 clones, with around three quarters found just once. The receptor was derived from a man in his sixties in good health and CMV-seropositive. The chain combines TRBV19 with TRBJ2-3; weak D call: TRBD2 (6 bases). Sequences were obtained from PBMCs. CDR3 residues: CASREYGRGDTQYF. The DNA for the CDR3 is TGTGCCAGTAGGGAGTACGGGAGAGGTGATACGCAGTATTTT.